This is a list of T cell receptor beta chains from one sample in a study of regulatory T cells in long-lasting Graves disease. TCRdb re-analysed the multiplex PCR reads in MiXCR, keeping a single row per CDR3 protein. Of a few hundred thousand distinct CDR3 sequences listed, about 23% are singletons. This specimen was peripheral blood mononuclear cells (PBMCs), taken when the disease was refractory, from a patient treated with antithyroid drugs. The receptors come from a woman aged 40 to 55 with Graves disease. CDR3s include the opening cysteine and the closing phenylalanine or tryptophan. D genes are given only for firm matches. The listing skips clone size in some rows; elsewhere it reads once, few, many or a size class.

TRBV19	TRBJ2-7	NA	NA	TGTGCCAGTAGCCTCCGTATTGCCTACGAGCAGTACTTC	CASSLRIAYEQYF
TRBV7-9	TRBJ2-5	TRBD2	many	TGTGCCAGCAGCTTCGTAGCGGGAGAAGAGACCCAGTACTTC	CASSFVAGEETQYF
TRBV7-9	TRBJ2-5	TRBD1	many	TGTGCCAGCAGCCCGGACAGGACCCAGACCCAGTACTTC	CASSPDRTQTQYF
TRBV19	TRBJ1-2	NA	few	TGTGCCAGTAGTATTGACCTTGGCTATGGCTACACCTTC	CASSIDLGYGYTF
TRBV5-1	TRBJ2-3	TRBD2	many	TGCGCCAGCAGCTTTTTTCTGAGCGGGAGGGCCCTGACAGATACGCAGTATTTT	CASSFFLSGRALTDTQYF
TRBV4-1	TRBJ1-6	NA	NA	TGCGCCAGCAGCCAAGATCCCCTCGCCTTCACCCTCCACTTT	CASSQDPLAFTLHF
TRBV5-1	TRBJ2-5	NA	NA	TGCGCCAGCAGCCCTGAGGCGGAGACGGAGACCCAGTACTTC	CASSPEAETETQYF
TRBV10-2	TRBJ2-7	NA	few	TGCGCCAGCAACGCAGAGCACGACGAGCAGTACTTC	CASNAEHDEQYF
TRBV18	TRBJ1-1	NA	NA	TGTGCCAGCCGCCTACAAGAGGGTGACACTGAAGCTTTCTTT	CASRLQEGDTEAFF
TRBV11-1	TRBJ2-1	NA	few	TGTGCCAGCAGCTTAATCTCTCGTGGGTTGAGTGAGCAGTTCTTC	CASSLISRGLSEQFF
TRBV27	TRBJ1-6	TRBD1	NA	TGTGCCAGCAGTCCATGGACAGGGAGTAATTCACCCCTCCACTTT	CASSPWTGSNSPLHF
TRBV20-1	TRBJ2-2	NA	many	TGCAGTGCATTTACAGGGACCGGGGAGCTGTTTTTT	CSAFTGTGELFF
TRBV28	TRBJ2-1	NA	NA	TGTGCCAGCAGTAGGGACTTCAGGCTGTTCTTC	CASSRDFRLFF
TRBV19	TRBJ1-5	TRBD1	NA	TGTGCCAGTAGTATTGTGACAGGGGATAGCAATCAGCCCCAGCATTTT	CASSIVTGDSNQPQHF
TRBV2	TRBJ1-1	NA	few	TGTGCCAGCAGTGAAGCAAATAGTAACACTGAAGCTTTCTTT	CASSEANSNTEAFF
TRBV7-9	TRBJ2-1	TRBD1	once	TGTGCCAGCAGCCTTGGGACAGGGTTCTACAATGAGCAGTTCTTC	CASSLGTGFYNEQFF
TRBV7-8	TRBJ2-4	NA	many	TGTGCCAGCAGCATCGGGACGGCTGCGACCAAAAACATTCAGTACTTC	CASSIGTAATKNIQYF
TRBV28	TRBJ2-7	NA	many	TGTGCCAGCAGCACCCTCCGGACAGCTTACCACTCCTACGAGCAGTACTTC	CASSTLRTAYHSYEQYF
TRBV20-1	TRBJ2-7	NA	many	TGCAGTGCTAGACCTGACGGGTACGAGCAGTACTTC	CSARPDGYEQYF
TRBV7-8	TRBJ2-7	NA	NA	TGTGCCAGCAGCACCCGGACAGACCGGGAGCAGTACTTC	CASSTRTDREQYF
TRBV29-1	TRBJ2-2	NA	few	TGCAGCGTGTTTGTGCCCGGTGGGACCGGGGAGCTGTTTTTT	CSVFVPGGTGELFF
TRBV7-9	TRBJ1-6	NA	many	TGTGCCACCGACTTCCGGAGAGGTTCACCCCTCCACTTT	CATDFRRGSPLHF
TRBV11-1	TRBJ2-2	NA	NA	TGTGCCAGCAGCTTAGTGGCTCCCGGGGAGCTGTTTTTT	CASSLVAPGELFF
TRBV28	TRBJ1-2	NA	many	TGTGCCAGCAGCGGTCGGTGGGTGGTTTACGATCATAACTATGGCTACACCTTC	CASSGRWVVYDHNYGYTF
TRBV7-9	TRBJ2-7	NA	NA	TGTGCCAGCGGTTTAGGGGGAAATCTCTACGAGCAGTACTTC	CASGLGGNLYEQYF